The entry that follows covers one TCR beta chain sequence. The data derive from a study of blood T cell repertoires in COVID-19. Participants spanned ages about 18 to 90 years and resided in 20 to 30 US areas. Profiling relied on immunoSEQ multiplex PCR, and the TCRdb table lists in-frame clones only, not all of them. The sample lists 150,000 to 250,000 clones, around 87% seen once, with about 2.3% in the top ten. Sequencing was performed on PBMCs or T cells enriched from blood (not recorded which). This receptor was taken from a woman in her thirties who had recovered from COVID-19.

The CDR3 loop reads CASKRLAGGSYEQYF. CDR3 sequence (DNA): TGTGCCAGTAAGCGTCTAGCGGGGGGCTCCTACGAGCAGTACTTC. The chain links TRBV19 to TRBJ2-7, with 11 positions matching TRBD2. The V gene's germline CDR1 is LNHDA and CDR2 SQIVND (reference sequence). Trimming cost V 7 bases and J 0 bases; bases outside gene matches: 5. The CDR3 is 15 amino acids.